A single sample gave rise to the 12 T cell receptor beta chains below, sequenced in a study of blood T cells in healthy people across ages. The authors ran a second PCR of about 7 to 12 cycles using a sample-barcoded 5' primer and a J-beta primer mix. Each CDR3 protein gets one entry after TCRdb re-called the 5' RACE reads with MiXCR. The data contain about 1 million distinct CDR3 sequences, 35% to 55% of them singletons. Sequenced sample: blood. All receptors come from a woman in her fifties or sixties in good health.

This clonotype was recorded a few times. The chain carries TRBV9 and TRBJ2-5; 7 bases are shared with TRBD2. The CDR3 loop spans 14 amino acids. The germline gives CDR1 SGDLS, CDR2 YYNGEE. The junction had 13 bases not matched to a gene; V was cut back by 3 bases and J by 11 bases. DNA of the CDR3: TGTGCCAGCAGCGCAGCGGGGCCTAGGGATGAGCAGTACTTC. As protein: CASSAAGPRDEQYF.

The gene calls are TRBV2 and TRBJ2-1; D unresolved. Germline CDR1 reads SNHLY; CDR2 reads FYNNEI. This CDR3 region has 10 residues. With 9 bases removed from V and 6 bases from J, the gap between germline ends came to 6 bases. CDR3 in DNA: TGTGCCAGTGGGCCCAATGAGCAGTTCTTC. Translating it yields CASGPNEQFF. Full variable domain (outside the CDR3, taken from reference TRBV2 and TRBJ2-1): EPEVTQTPSHQVTQMGQEVILRCVPISNHLYFYWYRQILGQKVEFLVSFYNNEISEKSEIFDDQFSVERPDGSNFTLKIRSTKLEDSAMYFCASGPNEQFFGPGTRLTVL.

This clonotype was counted between two and nine times. The chain is built from TRBV4-2 and TRBJ1-6; 7 bases align to TRBD1. This CDR3 is 16 amino acids long. The J segment lost 10 bases and the V segment lost 0 bases, leaving 9 bases of the junction unmatched. CDR1 and CDR2 from the germline V gene are LGHNA and YNFKEQ. CDR3 DNA sequence: TGTGCCAGCAGCCAAGATCTGGGGCAGGGGGAGTCACCCCTCCACTTT. Its translation: CASSQDLGQGESPLHF.

This chain uses TRBV5-1 with TRBJ2-1, with D unclear. The CDR3 spans 13 residues. Germline CDR1 and CDR2: SGHRS and YFSETQ. Trimming removed 0 bases from V and 11 bases from J, with 12 bases in between. CDR3 sequence: CASSLATDRKQFF. DNA for the CDR3: TGCGCCAGCAGCTTGGCCACTGATCGAAAGCAGTTCTTC. Full variable domain (missing parts from reference TRBV5-1 and TRBJ2-1): KAGVTQTPRYLIKTRGQQVTLSCSPISGHRSVSWYQQTPGQGLQFLFEYFSETQRNKGNFPGRFSGRQFSNSRSEMNVSTLELGDSALYLCASSLATDRKQFFGPGTRLTVL.

This clonotype came up a few times. The chain is built from TRBV3-1 and TRBJ2-5, with 7 bases identical to TRBD1. Germline V lookup: CDR1 LGHDT, CDR2 YNNKEL (reference sequence). The CDR3 runs 15 residues. Trimming at V came to 0 bases and at J to 3 bases, leaving 4 bases not matched to a gene. CDR3 nucleotide sequence: TGTGCCAGCAGCCAAGAAAATACAGGGGAAGAGACCCAGTACTTC. Translated: CASSQENTGEETQYF.

This sequence joins TRBV9 and TRBJ2-5, with D tentatively TRBD2 (5 bases). This CDR3 has 12 amino acids. Per the germline V gene, CDR1 is SGDLS and CDR2 is YYNGEE. Trimming shortened V by 4 bases and J by 11 bases, and 15 bases separated the two germline ends. Written as DNA, the CDR3 is TGTGCCAGCAGCTGGACTTCCAATGAGCAGTACTTC. Translation gives CASSWTSNEQYF.

The rearrangement uses TRBV5-1 and TRBJ1-4; D is ambiguous. The germline V gene encodes CDR1 SGHRS and CDR2 YFSETQ. Trimming removed 5 bases from V and 0 bases from J, with 8 bases in between. This CDR3 spans 14 amino acids. CDR3 in amino acids: CASRRDSTNEKLFF. The CDR3 nucleotides read TGCGCCAGCAGGAGGGATTCAACTAATGAAAAACTGTTTTTT.

This clonotype has a single count. This may stem from a read error, because a much larger clone lies one nucleotide away. The V call is TRBV12-3 or TRBV12-4, the J call TRBJ1-5; 7 bases agree with TRBD1. This CDR3 comprises 14 residues. CDR3 protein: CTSSRRQGQQPQHF. CDR3 coding DNA: TGTACCAGCAGTCGTCGACAGGGTCAACAGCCCCAGCATTTT.

This clonotype was counted a few times. The chain uses TRBV20-1 and TRBJ2-7; TRBD2 agrees at 11 bases. CDR3 size: 15 residues. Per the germline V gene, CDR1 is DFQATT and CDR2 is SNEGSKA (reference sequence). The V and J ends lost 1 base and 4 bases, in that order; junction bases with no gene match: 6. In DNA, the CDR3 is TGCAGTGCTAGAGCCCCGACTAGCGGGATTTACGAGCAGTACTTC. Translated: CSARAPTSGIYEQYF.

The rearrangement joins TRBV7-2 to TRBJ1-2, with 7 nucleotides matching TRBD1. The V gene end was trimmed by 5 bases and the J gene end by 5 bases; junction bases not matched to a gene: 8. This CDR3 is 14 amino acids long. Germline V gene sequence: CDR1 SGHTA, CDR2 FQGNSA. The CDR3 DNA reads TGTGCCAGCAGCCGCAGCCTGACAGGGTATGGCTACACCTTC. Its translation is CASSRSLTGYGYTF.

This chain connects TRBV4-2 to TRBJ2-5; 7 nucleotides agree with TRBD2. The CDR3 has 16 amino acids. The V gene end was trimmed by 4 bases and the J gene end by 5 bases; junction bases not matched to a gene: 13. CDR1 and CDR2 from the germline V gene are LGHNA and YNFKEQ. The CDR3 nucleotides read TGTGCCAGCAGCCCGGCGGGAGCGCGAGGGACCGAGACCCAGTACTTC. Its protein is CASSPAGARGTETQYF.

A note on this clonotype: This sequence may be a read error, since a much larger clone differs from it by one base. V and J are TRBV6-1 and TRBJ2-5; D is undetermined. CDR1 MNHNS and CDR2 SASEGT come from the germline V gene. The CDR3 consists of 14 residues. CDR3 region: CAGSVEYPLETQYF. CDR3 sequence (DNA): TGTGCCGGCAGTGTTGAGTATCCCTTAGAGACCCAGTACTTC.